A single sample is the source of the 18 T cell receptor beta chains below, sequenced in a study of blood T cell repertoires in COVID-19. Profiled with immunoSEQ multiplex PCR; TCRdb holds only in-frame clones, not every one. Here the sample spans 220,000 or so clones, approximately 82% being singletons. Sequenced: peripheral blood. These receptors originate from a woman older than 75 with acute or convalescent COVID-19.

This clone was detected ten times or more. The V and J genes are TRBV6-5 and TRBJ2-7; 7 positions agree with TRBD2. The germline gives CDR1 MNHEY, CDR2 SVGAGI. The CDR3 length is 15 residues. J lost 1 base, V lost 7 bases, and 10 bases had no gene match. The CDR3: CASKRGGSGSYEQYF. In DNA form, the CDR3 reads TGTGCCAGCAAAAGGGGAGGGAGTGGTTCCTACGAGCAGTACTTC.

This chain uses TRBV5-4 with TRBJ2-6; perhaps TRBD2 as D (6 bases). Germline CDR1 and CDR2: SGHNT and YYREEE (reference sequence). The CDR3 is 15 residues long. The germline V and J ends were trimmed by 4 bases and 4 bases, with 12 bases remaining between them. CDR3 loop: CASSPGSTGANVLTF. In DNA, the CDR3 is TGTGCCAGCAGCCCCGGGAGCACCGGGGCCAACGTCCTGACTTTC.

The chain has TRBV5-4 and TRBJ2-7, with TRBD1 matching 8 bases. With V trimmed by 5 bases and J by 2 bases, 6 bases remained unmatched. The CDR3 totals 14 residues. Germline V gene data show CDR1 as SGHNT and CDR2 as YYREEE (reference sequence). The CDR3 region has the DNA TGTGCCAGCAGTACGGACAGGGCACCCTACGAGCAGTACTTC. Protein product: CASSTDRAPYEQYF.

This clone came up a few times. The gene calls are TRBV28 and TRBJ2-7, with D perhaps matching TRBD1 (6 bases). V was trimmed by 2 bases and J by 12 bases, leaving 11 bases between them. Germline V gives CDR1 MDHEN, CDR2 SYDVKM. The CDR3 loop spans 11 amino acids. The CDR3 DNA reads TGTGCCAGCAGTTTAGAGCAGGGGCTGTACTTC. Residues: CASSLEQGLYF.

V usage is TRBV20-1 and J usage is TRBJ2-1; TRBD1 is a possible D gene (7 bases). The CDR3 has 12 residues. CDR1 is DFQATT and CDR2 is SNEGSKA in the germline V gene (reference sequence). Trimming took off 3 bases at V and 14 bases at J, with 17 bases between the two ends. Here the CDR3 reads CSASHRQGGEFF. CDR3 nucleotide sequence: TGCAGTGCTAGTCACAGGCAGGGGGGCGAGTTCTTC.

V and J are TRBV21-1 and TRBJ1-2; the DNA was not used to check the table's D call, TRBD1. TRBV21-1 is listed as a pseudogene. The CDR3 spans 15 residues. The DNA for the CDR3 is TGTGCCACCTTAGGGCGAGGACAGGGGATCTATGGCTACACCTTC. Residues: CATLGRGQGIYGYTF.

The genes are TRBV5-1 and TRBJ1-2; 7 bases are a match to TRBD1. The CDR3 is 13 amino acids. Germline V gives CDR1 SGHRS, CDR2 YFSETQ. The ends lost 4 bases at V and 6 bases at J; junction bases unmatched: 6. CDR3 in amino acids: CASSPNRGDGYTF. Written as DNA, the CDR3 is TGCGCCAGCAGCCCGAACAGGGGCGATGGCTACACCTTC.

As regards this clone: Additional DNA sequences in this sample encode the identical CDR3. The V call is TRBV3-1 (or the pseudogene TRBV3-2), the J call TRBJ1-1; the D gene is possibly TRBD1 (6 bases). Deletions cut 4 bases from V and 3 bases from J, with 15 bases between. Per germline, CDR1 LGHDT and CDR2 YNNKEL (reference sequence). The CDR3 runs to 15 residues. DNA for the CDR3: TGTGCCAGCAGCCCGTCGGACAGTCCCTACACTGAAGCTTTCTTT. This encodes CASSPSDSPYTEAFF.

V and J are TRBV30 and TRBJ2-7; perhaps TRBD1 as D (5 bases). This CDR3 contains 15 residues. From germline, CDR1 is GTSNPN and CDR2 SVGIG (reference sequence). Trimming took off 2 bases at V and 3 bases at J, with 17 bases between the two ends. The CDR3 DNA follows: TGTGCCTGGAGTCCAGGGCAGGGAATAATCTACGAGCAGTACTTC. Encoded protein: CAWSPGQGIIYEQYF.

This clone was recorded only once. The chain employs TRBV4-3 and TRBJ1-2; 7 nucleotides match TRBD1. This CDR3 comprises 16 residues. The germline V gene has CDR1 LGHNA and CDR2 YSLEER. V dropped 4 bases and J dropped 0; count of bases not matched to a gene: 8. In DNA form, the CDR3 reads TGCGCCAGCAGCCGCCGGACAGGAGAAACTAACTATGGCTACACCTTC. Translation gives CASSRRTGETNYGYTF.

There are a few counts of this clone. This chain uses TRBV5-4 with TRBJ2-7; D unclear. The V end lost 0 bases, the J end lost 6 bases, and 19 bases lay between the germline ends. Germline V lookup: CDR1 SGHNT, CDR2 YYREEE (reference sequence). The CDR3 is made up of 16 amino acids. For the CDR3, the DNA is TGTGCCAGCAGCTTGGGCGGTGGAATCCAATTGAGCGAGCAGTACTTC. Encoded protein: CASSLGGGIQLSEQYF.

This clone was recorded only once. CDR3 sequence (DNA): TGTGCCTGGAGTGTGGGAACTACTAGCGCCGGGGAGCTGTTTTTT. Encoded protein: CAWSVGTTSAGELFF. The gene calls are TRBV30 and TRBJ2-2, with 7 bases identical to TRBD2. CDR1 GTSNPN and CDR2 SVGIG come from the germline V gene (reference sequence). The CDR3 totals 15 residues. Trimming removed 0 bases from V and 6 bases from J; junction bases left unmatched: 7. Full variable domain (outside the CDR3, taken from reference TRBV30 and TRBJ2-2): SQTIHQWPATLVQPVGSPLSLECTVEGTSNPNLYWYRQAAGRGLQLLFYSVGIGQISSEVPQNLSASRPQDRQFILSSKKLLLSDSGFYLCAWSVGTTSAGELFFGEGSRLTVL.

The rearrangement uses TRBV6-5 and TRBJ1-5; the D is unclear. From germline, CDR1 is MNHEY and CDR2 SVGAGI. Trimming shortened V by 0 bases and J by 5 bases, and 5 bases separated the two germline ends. CDR3 length equals 13 residues. The CDR3 here is CASSYSRDQPQHF. The CDR3 region has the DNA TGTGCCAGCAGTTACTCGAGGGATCAGCCCCAGCATTTT.

V gene TRBV5-8 combines with J gene TRBJ1-2; 9 bases are a match to TRBD1. Germline V gene data show CDR1 as SGHTS and CDR2 as YDEGEE. CDR3 length: 14 residues. V lost 4 bases to trimming and J lost 9 bases; unmatched junction nucleotides: 10. The CDR3 coding sequence is TGTGCCAGCAGCCCGACGGGACAGGGTAGGAGCTACACCTTC. Its protein product is CASSPTGQGRSYTF.

V gene TRBV29-1 combines with J gene TRBJ2-5, with TRBD2 identical over 7 bases. This CDR3 has 13 amino acids. From germline, CDR1 is SQVTM and CDR2 ANQGSEA. V lost 8 bases to trimming and J lost 7 bases; unmatched junction nucleotides: 13. Written as DNA, the CDR3 is TGCAGCACCCGGACTAGTGGGGCCGGGACCCAGTACTTC. Translation gives CSTRTSGAGTQYF.

V is TRBV5-1 and J is TRBJ1-5; unclear D gene. With 0 bases removed from V and 7 bases from J, the gap between germline ends came to 11 bases. Germline assignment: CDR1 SGHRS and CDR2 YFSETQ. The CDR3 sequence is 14 residues long. The CDR3 sequence: CASSLGLTGQPQHF. DNA of the CDR3: TGCGCCAGCAGCTTGGGACTGACGGGACAGCCCCAGCATTTT.

The V gene is TRBV6-5, the J gene TRBJ2-7; TRBD1 is a possible D gene (6 bases). The germline V and J ends were trimmed by 6 bases and 3 bases, with 12 bases remaining between them. The germline CDR1 and CDR2 sequences are MNHEY and SVGAGI. This CDR3 region has 13 residues. CDR3 residues: CASRTGTRYEQYF. CDR3 DNA sequence: TGTGCCAGCAGAACCGGGACACGCTACGAGCAGTACTTC.

The chain carries TRBV5-1 and TRBJ1-2; 7 bases are shared with TRBD1. The V segment lost 2 bases and the J segment 0 bases; nucleotides outside the gene matches: 4. Germline V gene sequence: CDR1 SGHRS, CDR2 YFSETQ. This CDR3 spans 15 amino acids. The CDR3 spells CASSLGGSANYGYTF. CDR3 DNA sequence: TGCGCCAGCAGCTTAGGGGGCTCTGCTAACTATGGCTACACCTTC.